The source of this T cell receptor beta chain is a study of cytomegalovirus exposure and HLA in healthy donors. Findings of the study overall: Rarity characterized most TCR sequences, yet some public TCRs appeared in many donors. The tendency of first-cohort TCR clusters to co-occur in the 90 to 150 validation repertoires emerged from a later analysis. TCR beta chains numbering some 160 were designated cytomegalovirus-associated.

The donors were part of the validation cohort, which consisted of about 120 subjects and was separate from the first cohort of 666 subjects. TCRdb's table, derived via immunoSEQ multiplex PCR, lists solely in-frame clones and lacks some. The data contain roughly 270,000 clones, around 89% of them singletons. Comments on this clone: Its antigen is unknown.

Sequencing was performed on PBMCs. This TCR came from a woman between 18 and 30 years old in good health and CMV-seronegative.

In DNA, the CDR3 is TGTGCCTGGACTGCCTATCGGGGTTCACCCCTCCACTTT. It specifies CAWTAYRGSPLHF. V is TRBV30 and J is TRBJ1-6; D not certain. Trimming removed 4 bases at V and 9 bases at J, with 13 bases between. CDR1 and CDR2 from the germline V gene are GTSNPN and SVGIG (reference sequence). CDR3 length: 13 residues.